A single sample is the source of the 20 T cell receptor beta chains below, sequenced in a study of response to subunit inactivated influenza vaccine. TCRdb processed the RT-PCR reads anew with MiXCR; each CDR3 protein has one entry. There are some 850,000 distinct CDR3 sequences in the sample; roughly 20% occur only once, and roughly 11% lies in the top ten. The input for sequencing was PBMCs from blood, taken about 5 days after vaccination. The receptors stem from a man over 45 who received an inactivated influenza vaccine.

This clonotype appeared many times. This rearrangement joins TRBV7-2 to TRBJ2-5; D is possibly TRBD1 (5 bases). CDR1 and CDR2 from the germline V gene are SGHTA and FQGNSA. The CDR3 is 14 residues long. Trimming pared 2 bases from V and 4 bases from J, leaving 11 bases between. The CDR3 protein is CASSLSRGRETQYF. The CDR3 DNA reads TGTGCCAGCAGCTTATCTAGGGGTCGAGAGACCCAGTACTTC.

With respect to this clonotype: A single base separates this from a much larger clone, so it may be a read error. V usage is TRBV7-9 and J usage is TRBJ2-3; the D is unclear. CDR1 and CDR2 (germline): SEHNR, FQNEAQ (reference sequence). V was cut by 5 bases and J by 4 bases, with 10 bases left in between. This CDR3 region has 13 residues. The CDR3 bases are TGTGCCAGCAGCCGCCCTGGGGCAGATACGCAGTATTTT. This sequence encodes CASSRPGADTQYF.

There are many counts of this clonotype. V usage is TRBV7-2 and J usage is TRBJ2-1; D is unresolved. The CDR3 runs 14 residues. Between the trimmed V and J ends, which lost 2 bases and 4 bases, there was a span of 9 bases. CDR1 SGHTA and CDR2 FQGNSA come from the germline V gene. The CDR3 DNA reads TGTGCCAGCAGCTTAAGAGGCGGATACAATGAGCAGTTCTTC. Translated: CASSLRGGYNEQFF.

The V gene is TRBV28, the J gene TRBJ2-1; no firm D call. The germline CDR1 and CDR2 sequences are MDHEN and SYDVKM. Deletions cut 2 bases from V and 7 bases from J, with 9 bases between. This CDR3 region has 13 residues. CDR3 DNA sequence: TGTGCCAGCAGTTTACCCCAAAGAAATGAGCAGTTCTTC. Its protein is CASSLPQRNEQFF.

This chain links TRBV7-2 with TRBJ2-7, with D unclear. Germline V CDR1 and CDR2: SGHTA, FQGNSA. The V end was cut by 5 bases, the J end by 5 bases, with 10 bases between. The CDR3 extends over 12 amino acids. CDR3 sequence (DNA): TGTGCCAGCAGCCAAGTATCCCACGAGCAGTACTTC. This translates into CASSQVSHEQYF. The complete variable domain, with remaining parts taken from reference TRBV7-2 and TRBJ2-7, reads GAGVSQSPSNKVTEKGKDVELRCDPISGHTALYWYRQSLGQGLEFLIYFQGNSAPDKSGLPSDRFSAERTGGSVSTLTIQRTQQEDSAVYLCASSQVSHEQYFGPGTRLTVT.

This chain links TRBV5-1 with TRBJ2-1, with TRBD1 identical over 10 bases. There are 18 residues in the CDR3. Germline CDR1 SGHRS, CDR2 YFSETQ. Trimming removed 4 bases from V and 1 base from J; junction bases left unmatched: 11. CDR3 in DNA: TGCGCCAGCAGCCTGACAGGGGGCGGGGAGGCGTCCTACAATGAGCAGTTCTTC. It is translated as CASSLTGGGEASYNEQFF.

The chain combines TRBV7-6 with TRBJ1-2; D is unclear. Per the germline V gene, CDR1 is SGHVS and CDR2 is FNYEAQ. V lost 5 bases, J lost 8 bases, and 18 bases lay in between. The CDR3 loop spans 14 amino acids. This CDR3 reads CASSALGPSYGYTF. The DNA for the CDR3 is TGTGCCAGCAGCGCCCTCGGGCCGAGCTACGGCTACACCTTC.

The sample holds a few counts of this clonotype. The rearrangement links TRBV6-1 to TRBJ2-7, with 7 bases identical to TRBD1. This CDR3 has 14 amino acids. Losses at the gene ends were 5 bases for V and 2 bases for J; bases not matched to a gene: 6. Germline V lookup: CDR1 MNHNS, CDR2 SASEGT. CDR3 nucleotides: TGTGCCAGCAGTACGCCGGGACAGCCCTACGAGCAGTACTTC. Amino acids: CASSTPGQPYEQYF.

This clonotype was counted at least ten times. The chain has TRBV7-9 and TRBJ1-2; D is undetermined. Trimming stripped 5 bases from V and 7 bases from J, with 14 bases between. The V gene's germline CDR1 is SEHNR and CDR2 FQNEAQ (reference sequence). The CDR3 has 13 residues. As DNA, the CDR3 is TGTGCCAGCAGCCCCGACACGCGAACTGGCTACACCTTC. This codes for CASSPDTRTGYTF.

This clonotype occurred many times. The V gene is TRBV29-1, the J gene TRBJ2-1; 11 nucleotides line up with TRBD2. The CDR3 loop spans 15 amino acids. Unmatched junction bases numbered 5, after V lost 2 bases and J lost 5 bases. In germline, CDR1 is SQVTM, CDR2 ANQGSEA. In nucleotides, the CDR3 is TGCAGCGTTGAACGTCTAGCGGGAGGTCACAATGAGCAGTTCTTC. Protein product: CSVERLAGGHNEQFF.

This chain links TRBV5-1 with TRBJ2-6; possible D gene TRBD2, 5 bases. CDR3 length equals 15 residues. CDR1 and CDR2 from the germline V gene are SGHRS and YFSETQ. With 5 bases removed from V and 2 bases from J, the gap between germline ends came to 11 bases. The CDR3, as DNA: TGCGCCAGCAGTCACGGGGAAACTGGGGCCAACGTCCTGACTTTC. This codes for CASSHGETGANVLTF.

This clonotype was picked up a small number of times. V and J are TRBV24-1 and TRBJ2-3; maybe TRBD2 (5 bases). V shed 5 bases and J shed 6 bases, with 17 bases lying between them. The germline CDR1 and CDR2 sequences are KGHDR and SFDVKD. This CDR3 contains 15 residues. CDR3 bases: TGTGCCACCAGTGCCCTCGGAGCGGATCCCGATACGCAGTATTTT. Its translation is CATSALGADPDTQYF.

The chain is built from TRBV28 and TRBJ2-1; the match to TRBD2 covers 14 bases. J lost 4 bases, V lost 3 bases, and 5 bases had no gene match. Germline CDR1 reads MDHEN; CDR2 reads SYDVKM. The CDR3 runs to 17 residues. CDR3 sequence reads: CASSLGGLAGAYNEQFF. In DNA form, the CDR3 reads TGTGCCAGCAGTTTGGGGGGACTAGCGGGGGCTTACAATGAGCAGTTCTTC.

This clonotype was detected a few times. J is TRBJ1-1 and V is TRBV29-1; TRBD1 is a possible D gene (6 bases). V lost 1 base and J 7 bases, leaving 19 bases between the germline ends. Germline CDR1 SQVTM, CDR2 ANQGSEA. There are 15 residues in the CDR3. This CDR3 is CSVEAGWGGAGEAFF. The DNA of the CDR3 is TGCAGCGTTGAAGCCGGGTGGGGGGGCGCCGGTGAAGCTTTCTTT.

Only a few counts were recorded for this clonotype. The CDR3 loop reads CASSQEFGTGAQAFF. Written as DNA, the CDR3 is TGTGCCAGCAGCCAAGAATTCGGGACAGGGGCCCAAGCTTTCTTT. V and J are TRBV3-1 and TRBJ1-1; the match to TRBD1 covers 10 bases. V dropped 0 bases and J dropped 9; count of bases not matched to a gene: 7. Germline assignment: CDR1 LGHDT and CDR2 YNNKEL (reference sequence). The CDR3 loop spans 15 amino acids.

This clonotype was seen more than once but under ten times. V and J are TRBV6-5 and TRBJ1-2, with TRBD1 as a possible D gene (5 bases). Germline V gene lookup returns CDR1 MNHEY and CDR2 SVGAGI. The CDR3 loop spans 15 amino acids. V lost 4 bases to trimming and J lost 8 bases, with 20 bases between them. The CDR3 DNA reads TGTGCCAGCAGTTGGGGCCCGGACGGCCCTGGGGGCTACACCTTC. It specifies CASSWGPDGPGGYTF.

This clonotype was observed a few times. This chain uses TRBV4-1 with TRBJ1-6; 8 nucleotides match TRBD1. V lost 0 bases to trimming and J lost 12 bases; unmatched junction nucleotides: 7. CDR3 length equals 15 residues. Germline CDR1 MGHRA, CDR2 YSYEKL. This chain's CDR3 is CASSQEKGQGLPLHF. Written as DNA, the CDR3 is TGCGCCAGCAGCCAAGAAAAAGGACAGGGCTTACCCCTCCACTTT.

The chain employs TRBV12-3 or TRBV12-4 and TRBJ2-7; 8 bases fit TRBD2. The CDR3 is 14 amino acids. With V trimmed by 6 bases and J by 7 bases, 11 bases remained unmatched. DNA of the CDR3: TGTGCCAGCAGAGAGCGGGAGAGCGGTCTAGAGCAGTACTTC. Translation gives CASRERESGLEQYF.

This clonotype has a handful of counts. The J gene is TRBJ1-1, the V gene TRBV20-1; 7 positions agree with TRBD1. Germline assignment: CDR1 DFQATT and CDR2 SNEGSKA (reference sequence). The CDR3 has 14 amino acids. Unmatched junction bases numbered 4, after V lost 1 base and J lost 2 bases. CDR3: CSARVRGLNTEAFF. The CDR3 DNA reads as TGCAGTGCTAGAGTTAGGGGGCTAAACACTGAAGCTTTCTTT.

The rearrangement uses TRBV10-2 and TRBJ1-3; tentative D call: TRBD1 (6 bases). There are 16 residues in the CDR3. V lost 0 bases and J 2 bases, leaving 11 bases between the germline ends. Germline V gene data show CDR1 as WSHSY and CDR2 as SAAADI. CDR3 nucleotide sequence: TGCGCCAGCAGTGAGTCTTGGGGGCTGACTGGAAACACCATATATTTT. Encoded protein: CASSESWGLTGNTIYF.